This T cell receptor (beta chain) was retrieved from a study of regulatory T cells in long-lasting Graves disease. Overall study results and limits: The small sample size may have reduced accuracy.

Trimming shortened V by 8 bases and J by 0 bases, and 11 bases separated the two germline ends. This CDR3 spans 15 amino acids. In germline, CDR1 is LGHDT, CDR2 YNNKEL (reference sequence). Libraries of TCR beta came from iRepertoire HTBI primers plus Arm-PCR of CDR3 regions. TCRdb used MiXCR to reprocess the multiplex PCR reads, holding one entry per CDR3 protein. Of hundreds of thousands of distinct CDR3 sequences in the sample, roughly 16% are singletons; the top ten hold 15% to 20%. Time point meaning: newly diagnosed GD, antithyroid drugs for less than 3 months. Making the TCR library involved RNA that had been extracted from PBMCs. In this sample, this clonotype turned up a few times. Its antigen remains unidentified. Separately, the same data were catalogued under a study of T cells in Graves' hyperthyroidism and ophthalmopathy.

The sequence came from a woman between 25 and 40 years old with Graves disease. The material was peripheral blood mononuclear cells (PBMCs), obtained at new diagnosis, from a patient treated with antithyroid drugs. The chain joins TRBV3-1 to TRBJ2-6, with D hard to call. The CDR3 region is CASGITYSGANVLTF. Here the CDR3 DNA reads TGTGCCAGCGGTATCACCTACTCTGGGGCCAACGTCCTGACTTTC.